Listed below are T cell receptor beta chains from one sample, sequenced in a study of blood T cell repertoires in COVID-19. Method: immunoSEQ multiplex PCR; TCRdb's copy keeps in-frame clones and lacks some. The data contain 110,000 or so clones, more than 70% of them singletons. Input material: peripheral blood. The receptors originated from a woman between 55 and 75 years old with COVID-19, enrolled during active disease. Each CDR3 is given with its conserved first and last residue. D genes are given only for firm matches. Not all rows give a size; the values are once, few, many and, for expanded clones, a class.

J gene | D gene | V gene | clone size | CDR3 DNA | CDR3 protein
TRBJ2-3 | - | TRBV7-9 | once | TGTGCCAGCAGCTTAGGTCCAGCAGGGGTTCGAGATACGCAGTATTTT | CASSLGPAGVRDTQYF
TRBJ1-2 | - | TRBV5-1 | few | TGCGCCAGCAGCTTGGGGGCAGGGAAGAGCTATGGCTACACCTTC | CASSLGAGKSYGYTF
TRBJ1-4 | TRBD1 | TRBV14 | - | TGTGCCAGCAGCCAAGGGACAGGAACAGAAAAACTGTTTTTT | CASSQGTGTEKLFF
TRBJ1-5 | - | TRBV7-6 | - | TGTGCCAGCAGCTGGCCGGTTGACAGTAGCAATCAGCCCCAGCATTTT | CASSWPVDSSNQPQHF
TRBJ2-5 | TRBD2 | TRBV4-1 | - | TGCGCCAGCAGCCAAGACTTGGTAGCGGGGCACACCCGGGGGGAGACCCAGTACTTC | CASSQDLVAGHTRGETQYF
TRBJ1-2 | - | TRBV12-5 | - | TGTGCTAGTGGTTTGGTCCCCCCGATCACTATACGCTACACCTTC | CASGLVPPITIRYTF
TRBJ2-5 | - | TRBV18 | once | TGTGCCAGCTCACCACCGTCCCTGCAAGAGACCCAGTACTTC | CASSPPSLQETQYF
TRBJ1-3 | - | TRBV19 | - | TGTGCCAGTACCCCGACAGGTTTGGGAAACACCATATATTTT | CASTPTGLGNTIYF
TRBJ2-1 | TRBD1 | TRBV7-6 | - | TGTGCCAGCAGCTTCCTATCGGGACAGGGGATCCATGAGCAGTTCTTC | CASSFLSGQGIHEQFF
TRBJ2-2 | TRBD1 | TRBV19 | - | TGTGCCAGTAGTCCTCCGGGACAGGGGTTGACCGGGGAGCTGTTTTTT | CASSPPGQGLTGELFF
TRBJ2-6 | - | TRBV2 | - | TGTGCCAGTTTCCTCTCTGGGGCCAACGTCCTGACTTTC | CASFLSGANVLTF
TRBJ1-1 | - | TRBV5-1 | - | TGCGCCAGCAGCTTGGCCCCAGGGGTGAACACTGAAGCTTTCTTT | CASSLAPGVNTEAFF
TRBJ1-2 | TRBD1 | TRBV5-4 | - | TGTGCCAGCAGCCGCGGGACAGCCTCGAATGGCTACACCTTC | CASSRGTASNGYTF
TRBJ1-4 | - | TRBV7-9 | - | TGTGCCAGCAGCTTAGAGGGGGAAGTGATATCAACTAATGAAAAACTGTTTTTT | CASSLEGEVISTNEKLFF
TRBJ2-5 | TRBD1 | TRBV18 | - | TGTGCCAGCTCACAGGGGGCGGGAGAGACCCAGTACTTC | CASSQGAGETQYF
TRBJ1-1 | - | TRBV10-1 | - | TGCGCCAGCAGTGAGTCTTTGGGCATGAACACTGAAGCTTTCTTT | CASSESLGMNTEAFF
TRBJ2-7 | TRBD2 | TRBV5-4 | - | TGTGCCAGCAGCGCCCGGACTAGCGGGGGGGCCGACGAGCAGTACTTC | CASSARTSGGADEQYF
TRBJ1-1 | TRBD1 | TRBV4-2 | - | TGTGCCAGCAGCCCAAAGGGACAGGGAAGTACTGAAGCTTTCTTT | CASSPKGQGSTEAFF
TRBJ1-6 | TRBD1 | TRBV3-1/TRBV3-2 | - | TGTGCCAGCAGCCAATCTGACAGGGGGCGCTCCTATAATTCACCCCTCCACTTT | CASSQSDRGRSYNSPLHF
TRBJ1-2 | TRBD1 | TRBV18 | - | TGTGCCAGCTCACCACCCGTTAGCGGACAGGGCTTTAACTATGGCTACACCTTC | CASSPPVSGQGFNYGYTF
TRBJ1-2 | - | TRBV7-9 | - | TGTGCCAGCAGCCCCGCTGGTGAGGTCTATGGCTACACCTTC | CASSPAGEVYGYTF
TRBJ2-2 | - | TRBV6-5 | - | TGTGCCAGCAGCGCCGGGGAGCTGTTTTTT | CASSAGELFF
TRBJ1-4 | TRBD1 | TRBV27 | few | TGTGCCAGCAGTTTCGGGCAGGGGGCCTTAAATGAAAAACTGTTTTTT | CASSFGQGALNEKLFF
TRBJ2-3 | - | TRBV20-1 | - | TGCAGTGCTAGATACACAGATACGCAGTATTTT | CSARYTDTQYF
TRBJ2-7 | TRBD1 | TRBV18 | once | TGTGCCAGCTCACCGTGGACAGGGGACTACGAGCAGTACTTC | CASSPWTGDYEQYF
TRBJ1-2 | - | TRBV6-4 | - | TGTGCCAGCAGTGACTCCCCAGGGACTAACTATGGCTACACCTTC | CASSDSPGTNYGYTF